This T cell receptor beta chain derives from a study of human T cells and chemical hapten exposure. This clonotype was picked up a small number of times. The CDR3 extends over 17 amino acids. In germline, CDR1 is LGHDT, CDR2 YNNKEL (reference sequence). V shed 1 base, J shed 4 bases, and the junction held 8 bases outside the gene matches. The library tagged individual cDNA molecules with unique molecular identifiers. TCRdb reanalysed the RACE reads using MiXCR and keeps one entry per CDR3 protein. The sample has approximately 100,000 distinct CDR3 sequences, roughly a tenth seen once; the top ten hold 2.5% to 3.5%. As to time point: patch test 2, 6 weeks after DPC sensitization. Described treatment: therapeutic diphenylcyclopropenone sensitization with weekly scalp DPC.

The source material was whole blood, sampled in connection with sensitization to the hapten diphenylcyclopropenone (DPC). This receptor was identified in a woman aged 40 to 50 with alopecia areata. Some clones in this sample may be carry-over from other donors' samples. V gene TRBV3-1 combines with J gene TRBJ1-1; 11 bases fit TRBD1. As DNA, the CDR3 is TGTGCCAGCAGCCAAGGAGGTCCCGGGACAGGGGGCACTGAAGCTTTCTTT. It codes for CASSQGGPGTGGTEAFF.